This TCR beta chain was obtained from a study of blood T cell repertoires in COVID-19. Overall study context: There were acute and convalescent COVID-19 samples, and they came from the United States, Italy and Spain. PBMCs, B-cell-depleted T cells, or T cells were the source of the cDNA or gDNA that made up the material.

In the authors' workflow: Estimation of nucleated cell counts was performed using reference gene primer amplification. TCRdb's table, derived via immunoSEQ multiplex PCR, lists solely in-frame clones and lacks some. That table gives V, J and clone size, and the DNA gave D and trimming. The sample yields about 130,000 clones, 60% to 80% seen once. Trimming took 4 bases from V and 2 from J, leaving 11 bases between them. This CDR3 contains 14 residues. Germline loops: CDR1 SGHTA, CDR2 FQGTGA. The TCR was taken from a man in his sixties with acute or convalescent COVID-19. The chain recombines TRBV7-3 with TRBJ1-2, with a possible D match to TRBD1 (5 bases). Input material: peripheral blood. Written as DNA, the CDR3 is TGTGCCAGCAGCTCTACTGGGGGGAACTATGGCTACACCTTC. Amino acid sequence: CASSSTGGNYGYTF.